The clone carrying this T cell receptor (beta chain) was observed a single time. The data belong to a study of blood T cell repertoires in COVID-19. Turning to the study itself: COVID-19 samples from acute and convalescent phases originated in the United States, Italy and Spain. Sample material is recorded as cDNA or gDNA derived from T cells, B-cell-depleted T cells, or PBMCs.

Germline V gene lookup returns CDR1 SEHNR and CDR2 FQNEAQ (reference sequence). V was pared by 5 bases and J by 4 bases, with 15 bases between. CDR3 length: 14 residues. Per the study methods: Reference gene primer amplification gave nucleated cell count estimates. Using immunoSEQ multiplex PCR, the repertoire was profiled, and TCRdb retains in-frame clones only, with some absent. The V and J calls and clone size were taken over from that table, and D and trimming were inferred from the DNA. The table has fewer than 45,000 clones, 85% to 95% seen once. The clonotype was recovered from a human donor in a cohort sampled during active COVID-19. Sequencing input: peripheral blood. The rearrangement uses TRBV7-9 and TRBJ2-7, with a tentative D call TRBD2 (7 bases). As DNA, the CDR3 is TGTGCCAGCAGCCACGGGGGGCGGGGATACGAGCAGTACTTC. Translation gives CASSHGGRGYEQYF.